This T cell receptor (beta chain) originates from a study of blood T cell repertoires in COVID-19. Across the whole study: The samples span acute and convalescent COVID-19 from the United States, Italy and Spain. The analysed material was cDNA or gDNA that came from T cells, B-cell-depleted T cells, or PBMCs.

Original methodology: Amplifying reference gene primers gave estimates of nucleated cell counts. Measured with immunoSEQ multiplex PCR; TCRdb has only the in-frame clones, and not every one. V, J and clone size were drawn from that table, and D and trimming were deduced from the DNA. The top ten clones hold approximately 20% of a sample with more than 45,000 clones, over 80% of them seen once. Material: peripheral blood. This receptor was obtained from a woman in her sixties or seventies with acute or convalescent COVID-19.

CDR3 protein: CASSPKSGTSGNTIYF. The CDR3 DNA follows: TGTGCCAGCTCACCGAAGTCCGGGACATCTGGAAACACCATATATTTT. The chain is built from TRBV18 and TRBJ1-3; possible D gene TRBD1, 6 bases. The CDR3 runs to 16 residues. Germline lookup yields CDR1 KGHSH and CDR2 LQKENI. Between the trimmed V and J ends, which lost 3 bases and 1 base, there was a span of 13 bases.